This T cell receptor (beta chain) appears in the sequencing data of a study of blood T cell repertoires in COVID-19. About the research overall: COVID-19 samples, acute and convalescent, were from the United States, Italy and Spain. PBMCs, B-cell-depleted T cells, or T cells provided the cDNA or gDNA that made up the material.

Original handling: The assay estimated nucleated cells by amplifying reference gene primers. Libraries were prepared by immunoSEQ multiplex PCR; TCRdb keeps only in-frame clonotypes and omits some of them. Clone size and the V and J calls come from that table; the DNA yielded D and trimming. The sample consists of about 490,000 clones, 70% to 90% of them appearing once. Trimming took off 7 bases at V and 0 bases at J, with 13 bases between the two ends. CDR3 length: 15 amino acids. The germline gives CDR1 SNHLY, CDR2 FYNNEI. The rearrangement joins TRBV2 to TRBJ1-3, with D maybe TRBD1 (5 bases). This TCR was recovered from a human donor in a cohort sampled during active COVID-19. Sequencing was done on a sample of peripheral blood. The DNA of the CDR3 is TGTGCCAGCATGCGTCAGGGCGCCTCTGGAAACACCATATATTTT. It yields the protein CASMRQGASGNTIYF.